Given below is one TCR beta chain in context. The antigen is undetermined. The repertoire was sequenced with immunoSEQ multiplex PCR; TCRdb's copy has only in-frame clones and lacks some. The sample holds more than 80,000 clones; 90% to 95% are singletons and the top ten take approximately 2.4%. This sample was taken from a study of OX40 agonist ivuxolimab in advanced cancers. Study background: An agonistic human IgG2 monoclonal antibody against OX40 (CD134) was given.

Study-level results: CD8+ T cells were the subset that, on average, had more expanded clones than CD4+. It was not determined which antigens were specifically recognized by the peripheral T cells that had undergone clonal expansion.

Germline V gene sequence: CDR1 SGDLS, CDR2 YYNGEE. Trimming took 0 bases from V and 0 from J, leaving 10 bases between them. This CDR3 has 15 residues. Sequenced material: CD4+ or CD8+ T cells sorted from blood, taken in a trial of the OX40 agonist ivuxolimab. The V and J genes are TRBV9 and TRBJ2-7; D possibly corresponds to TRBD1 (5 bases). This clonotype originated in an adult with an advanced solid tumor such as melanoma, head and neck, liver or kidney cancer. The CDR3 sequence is CASSVAGSDSYEQYF. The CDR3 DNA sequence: TGTGCCAGCAGCGTAGCAGGGTCGGACTCCTACGAGCAGTACTTC.